A selection of T cell receptor beta chains follows, all from one sample in a study of graft-versus-host responses after intestinal transplantation. Their target antigens are unknown. Libraries were prepared by immunoSEQ multiplex PCR; TCRdb keeps only in-frame clonotypes and omits some of them. The data contain 80,000 to 100,000 clones, 80% to 85% of them singletons. Source: unstimulated CD8+ T cells sorted from spleen or lymph node cells, taken before intestinal transplant. All receptors derive from a human donor who received an intestinal transplant. The CDR3 runs from the conserved cysteine through the conserved F or W. The order of the fields is V gene, D gene, J gene, clone size, CDR3 DNA, CDR3 protein. D genes are given only for firm matches. For some rows the clone size is stated as once, few or many, or as a class when expanded; others skip it.

v_gene: TRBV5-4; d_gene: TRBD2; j_gene: TRBJ2-7; abundance: NA; CDR3nt: TGTGCCAGCAGCACTGGACTAGCGACCTACGAGCAGTACTTC; CDR3aa: CASSTGLATYEQYF
v_gene: TRBV10-2; d_gene: TRBD2; j_gene: TRBJ2-7; abundance: NA; CDR3nt: TGCGCCAGCAGTGAGTCGCGACTAGCGGGACGAGGCCACGAGCAGTACTTC; CDR3aa: CASSESRLAGRGHEQYF
v_gene: TRBV2; d_gene: TRBD1; j_gene: TRBJ2-7; abundance: few; CDR3nt: TGTGCCAGCGGGGCTACAGGGGGGTACGAGCAGTACTTC; CDR3aa: CASGATGGYEQYF
v_gene: TRBV5-6; d_gene: NA; j_gene: TRBJ2-7; abundance: NA; CDR3nt: TGTGCCAGCAGCTTAGGGTCCTCCTACGAGCAGTACTTC; CDR3aa: CASSLGSSYEQYF
v_gene: TRBV18; d_gene: TRBD1; j_gene: TRBJ1-1; abundance: NA; CDR3nt: TGTGCCAGCTCACCAGGCACAACAGGGGCGTACAACACTGAAGCTTTCTTT; CDR3aa: CASSPGTTGAYNTEAFF
v_gene: TRBV6-6; d_gene: NA; j_gene: TRBJ2-1; abundance: once; CDR3nt: TGTGCCAGCAGTTACTCTACGTACCACAATGAGCAGTTCTTC; CDR3aa: CASSYSTYHNEQFF
v_gene: TRBV29-1; d_gene: TRBD2; j_gene: TRBJ2-5; abundance: NA; CDR3nt: TGCAGCGTTGAAGGGGTAGCGGGAGAGGTGGAGACCCAGTACTTC; CDR3aa: CSVEGVAGEVETQYF
v_gene: TRBV20-1; d_gene: NA; j_gene: TRBJ1-5; abundance: NA; CDR3nt: TGCAGTGCCAGTCAGCCCCAGCATTTT; CDR3aa: CSASQPQHF
v_gene: TRBV6-5; d_gene: TRBD1; j_gene: TRBJ1-5; abundance: NA; CDR3nt: TGTGCCAGCAGGAACAGGGGTGGCAATCAGCCCCAGCATTTT; CDR3aa: CASRNRGGNQPQHF
v_gene: TRBV15; d_gene: NA; j_gene: TRBJ1-2; abundance: NA; CDR3nt: TGTGCCACCAGCAGAGATAAGGGCGGGACGGATGGCTACACCTTC; CDR3aa: CATSRDKGGTDGYTF
v_gene: TRBV29-1; d_gene: NA; j_gene: TRBJ2-7; abundance: NA; CDR3nt: TGCAGCGTTGGAGGGGGGGGGCTACCGAGCTCCTACGAGCAGTACTTC; CDR3aa: CSVGGGGLPSSYEQYF
v_gene: TRBV6-6; d_gene: NA; j_gene: TRBJ1-1; abundance: NA; CDR3nt: TGTGCCAGCAGCTACGACGTTTGGTTTGAAGCTTTCTTT; CDR3aa: CASSYDVWFEAFF
v_gene: TRBV10-3; d_gene: NA; j_gene: TRBJ1-2; abundance: few; CDR3nt: TGTGCCATCAGTGAGGAGGGGCGCGTCGATGGCTACACCTTC; CDR3aa: CAISEEGRVDGYTF
v_gene: TRBV28; d_gene: TRBD1; j_gene: TRBJ2-7; abundance: NA; CDR3nt: TGTGCCAGCAGTTTCGGATCGGACAGGGGTGTCCACGAGCAGTACTTC; CDR3aa: CASSFGSDRGVHEQYF
v_gene: TRBV7-2; d_gene: TRBD2; j_gene: TRBJ2-3; abundance: NA; CDR3nt: TGTGCCAGCAGCTTAGCGGGGGGGTTCACAGATACGCAGTATTTT; CDR3aa: CASSLAGGFTDTQYF
v_gene: TRBV7-2; d_gene: NA; j_gene: TRBJ1-1; abundance: once; CDR3nt: TGTGCCAGCAGCTTAGCATTGGGGGGCACTGAAGCTTTCTTT; CDR3aa: CASSLALGGTEAFF
v_gene: TRBV29-1; d_gene: NA; j_gene: TRBJ1-2; abundance: NA; CDR3nt: TGCAGCGCTAGTCTCAGGGGCGGCGGCTACACCTTC; CDR3aa: CSASLRGGGYTF
v_gene: TRBV29-1; d_gene: NA; j_gene: TRBJ1-2; abundance: few; CDR3nt: TGCAGCGCAAAGGAGGGGGACTATGGCTACACCTTC; CDR3aa: CSAKEGDYGYTF
v_gene: TRBV6-5; d_gene: NA; j_gene: TRBJ1-2; abundance: NA; CDR3nt: TGTGCCAGCCCGGAACAGTTCGACAGGAGCTATGGCTACACCTTC; CDR3aa: CASPEQFDRSYGYTF
v_gene: TRBV6-6; d_gene: NA; j_gene: TRBJ1-1; abundance: NA; CDR3nt: TGTGCCAGCACTTGGGGCAGGGAGGCTTTCTTT; CDR3aa: CASTWGREAFF
v_gene: TRBV27; d_gene: TRBD1; j_gene: TRBJ1-5; abundance: NA; CDR3nt: TGTGCCAGCAGTTTCAGACAGGGGGCAAGTCAGCCCCAGCATTTT; CDR3aa: CASSFRQGASQPQHF
v_gene: TRBV4-1; d_gene: TRBD1; j_gene: TRBJ2-1; abundance: once; CDR3nt: TGCGCCAGCAGCCAAGATGGACAGGGATACAATGAGCAGTTCTTC; CDR3aa: CASSQDGQGYNEQFF
v_gene: TRBV27; d_gene: TRBD1; j_gene: TRBJ2-5; abundance: NA; CDR3nt: TGTGCCAGCAGTTATGGACAGGCGGAGACCCAGTACTTC; CDR3aa: CASSYGQAETQYF
v_gene: TRBV28; d_gene: NA; j_gene: TRBJ2-3; abundance: NA; CDR3nt: TGTGCCAGCAGTTTAGAAGAGGGAGAAAAGACAGATACGCAGTATTTT; CDR3aa: CASSLEEGEKTDTQYF
v_gene: TRBV9; d_gene: NA; j_gene: TRBJ1-6; abundance: once; CDR3nt: TGTGCCAGCAGCGTAGAGGGGGGCAATTCACCCCTCCACTTT; CDR3aa: CASSVEGGNSPLHF
v_gene: TRBV27; d_gene: NA; j_gene: TRBJ1-2; abundance: few; CDR3nt: TGTGCCAGCAGTTTATATGAGGGGAGCTATGGCTACACCTTC; CDR3aa: CASSLYEGSYGYTF
v_gene: TRBV15; d_gene: NA; j_gene: TRBJ1-2; abundance: NA; CDR3nt: TGTGCCACCAGCAGAGATCGACTTCCTAACTATGGCTACACCTTC; CDR3aa: CATSRDRLPNYGYTF
v_gene: TRBV2; d_gene: NA; j_gene: TRBJ1-5; abundance: NA; CDR3nt: TGTGCCAGCAGCCCCGAAGGGATTCAGCCCCAGCATTTT; CDR3aa: CASSPEGIQPQHF
v_gene: TRBV6-6; d_gene: TRBD1; j_gene: TRBJ2-5; abundance: NA; CDR3nt: TGTGCCAGCAGTCACTGGACAGGGGAAGACCAAGAGACCCAGTACTTC; CDR3aa: CASSHWTGEDQETQYF
v_gene: TRBV5-1; d_gene: NA; j_gene: TRBJ2-7; abundance: few; CDR3nt: TGCGCCAGCAGCTTGGCCTGGCGCAGGGACACCTACGAGCAGTACTTC; CDR3aa: CASSLAWRRDTYEQYF
v_gene: TRBV12-5; d_gene: NA; j_gene: TRBJ1-4; abundance: NA; CDR3nt: TGTGCTAGTGGTTTGGTACCCACCGGGACGGAAAAGGTTGAAAAACTGTTTTTT; CDR3aa: CASGLVPTGTEKVEKLFF
v_gene: TRBV6-4; d_gene: TRBD2; j_gene: TRBJ2-1; abundance: few; CDR3nt: TGTGCCAGCAGTGACGGGGGGGCCTACAATGAGCAGTTCTTC; CDR3aa: CASSDGGAYNEQFF
v_gene: TRBV9; d_gene: TRBD2; j_gene: TRBJ2-3; abundance: NA; CDR3nt: TGTGCCAGCAGCATTAGCGGGAGTGGAGGCACAGATACGCAGTATTTT; CDR3aa: CASSISGSGGTDTQYF
v_gene: TRBV11-2; d_gene: NA; j_gene: TRBJ2-7; abundance: few; CDR3nt: TGTGCCAGCAGCTTCGGTTTCGTGGAAGGGGGAGGGCCCTACGAGCAGTACTTC; CDR3aa: CASSFGFVEGGGPYEQYF